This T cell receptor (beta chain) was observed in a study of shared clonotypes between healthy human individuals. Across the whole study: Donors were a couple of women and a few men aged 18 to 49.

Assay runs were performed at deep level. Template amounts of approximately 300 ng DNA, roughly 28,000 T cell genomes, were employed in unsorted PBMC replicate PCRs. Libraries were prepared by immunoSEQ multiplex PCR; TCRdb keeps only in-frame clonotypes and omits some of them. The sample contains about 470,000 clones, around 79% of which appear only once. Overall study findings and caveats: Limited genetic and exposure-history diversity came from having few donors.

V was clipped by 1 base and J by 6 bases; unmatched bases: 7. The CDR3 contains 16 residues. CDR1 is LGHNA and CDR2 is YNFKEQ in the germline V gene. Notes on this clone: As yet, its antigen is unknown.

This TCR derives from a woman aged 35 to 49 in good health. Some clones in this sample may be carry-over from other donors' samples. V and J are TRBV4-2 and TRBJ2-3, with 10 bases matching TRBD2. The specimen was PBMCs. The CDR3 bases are TGTGCCAGCAGCCAAGGGGTAGCGGGAGGCGGCGATACGCAGTATTTT. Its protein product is CASSQGVAGGGDTQYF.